This TCR beta chain was identified in a study of blood T cells in healthy people across ages. On the study more broadly: Per two T cells, about one barcoded beta molecule was captured through template switching. General study points: A strong correlation between TCR beta diversity and naive T cell percentage was seen. It was not known whether donors were CMV positive (a possible confounder of expanded clonotype changes).

For the second PCR, which ran for about 7 to 11 cycles, a sample-barcoded 5' primer and a J-beta primer mix were used. A single record per CDR3 protein comes from TCRdb applying MiXCR to the 5' RACE reads. The table records roughly 730,000 distinct CDR3 sequences, more than 50% of them present only once. Russia was home to the donors, healthy Caucasian individuals aged roughly 6 to 90. In this sample, this clonotype turned up once. Its target is unknown. CDR3 length: 13 amino acids. Trimming left V 3 bases short and J 6 bases short, with 10 bases between. Germline CDR1 and CDR2: SNHLY and FYNNEI. The J gene is TRBJ2-3, the V gene TRBV2; no definite D call. The sample comprised blood. The clonotype comes from a man aged 40-49 years in good health. CDR3: CASSDGEWDTQYF. The DNA of the CDR3 is TGTGCCAGCAGTGACGGCGAATGGGATACGCAGTATTTT.